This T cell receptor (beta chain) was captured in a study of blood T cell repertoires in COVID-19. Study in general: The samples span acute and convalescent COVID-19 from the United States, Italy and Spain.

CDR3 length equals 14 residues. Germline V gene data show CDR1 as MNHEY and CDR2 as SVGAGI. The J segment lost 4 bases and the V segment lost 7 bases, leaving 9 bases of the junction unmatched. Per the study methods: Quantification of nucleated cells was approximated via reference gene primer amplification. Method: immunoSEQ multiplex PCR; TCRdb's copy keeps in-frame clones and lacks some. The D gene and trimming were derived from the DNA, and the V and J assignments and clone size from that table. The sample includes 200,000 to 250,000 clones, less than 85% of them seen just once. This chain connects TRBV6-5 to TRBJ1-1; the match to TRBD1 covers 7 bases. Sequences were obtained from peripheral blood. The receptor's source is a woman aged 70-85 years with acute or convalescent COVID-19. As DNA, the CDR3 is TGTGCCAGCACTTTCGACAGGGTAGGCACTGAAGCTTTCTTT. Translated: CASTFDRVGTEAFF.